This TCR beta chain originates from a study of Ad26.COV2.S vaccination and SARS-CoV-2 variants. Details on this clone: Its antigen remains unknown.

Germline CDR1 reads SGHNT; CDR2 reads YYREEE (reference sequence). The CDR3 has 16 amino acids. V lost 4 bases, J lost 4 bases, and 6 bases stayed unmatched. The protocol was immunoSEQ multiplex PCR, while the TCRdb copy is restricted to in-frame clones and leaves out a portion. Among 350,000 to 450,000 clones listed, 83% were seen once. Findings and caveats of the study: Using TCR breadth and depth analyses may have led to underestimated total T cell responses.

Treatment: over 15 received Ad26.COV2.S at low or high dose, single or two shots; roughly five received placebo; per-sample allocation not given. It was on day 63 after the first vaccine or placebo injection that samples were taken. Boston provided a donor who was an adult aged 18-55 years. The TCR comes from a person aged 18-65 years who received the Ad26.COV2.S COVID-19 vaccine or a placebo. The sample in question was peripheral blood, obtained in a trial of Ad26.COV2.S vaccine versus placebo. The chain recombines TRBV5-4 with TRBJ2-5, with TRBD2 matching over 14 bases. The CDR3: CASSRLAGGLGETQYF. The CDR3 DNA sequence: TGTGCCAGCAGCAGACTAGCGGGGGGGCTCGGAGAGACCCAGTACTTC.